Listed here are 27 T cell receptor beta chains from one sample, sequenced in a study of blood T cell repertoires in COVID-19. Produced via immunoSEQ multiplex PCR; TCRdb's table is partial and in-frame only. The data contain nearly 50,000 clones, more than 75% of them singletons. Sequencing was carried out using peripheral blood. These receptors all stem from a woman in her fifties or sixties with acute or convalescent COVID-19.

The J gene is TRBJ2-1, the V gene TRBV6-6; a possible D gene is TRBD2 (5 bases). Germline lookup yields CDR1 MNHNY and CDR2 SVGAGI (reference sequence). With 5 bases removed from V and 4 bases from J, the gap between germline ends came to 15 bases. The CDR3 consists of 15 residues. CDR3 bases: TGTGCCAGCAGTCCCCGGGGAGCGGAGTACAATGAGCAGTTCTTC. Protein: CASSPRGAEYNEQFF.

The V and J genes are TRBV6-1 and TRBJ1-1; TRBD1 aligns across 7 bases. There are 15 residues in the CDR3. CDR1 is MNHNS and CDR2 is SASEGT in the germline V gene. V shed 3 bases and J 5 bases; nucleotides not matched to a gene: 9. The CDR3 region is CASSDMYRGGTEAFF. In nucleotides, the CDR3 is TGTGCCAGCAGTGATATGTACAGGGGAGGTACTGAAGCTTTCTTT.

The CDR3 here is CASSILTGGGADTQYF. DNA for the CDR3: TGTGCCAGCAGCATACTGACAGGGGGTGGGGCGGATACGCAGTATTTT. The chain employs TRBV5-6 and TRBJ2-3, with 9 nucleotides matching TRBD1. The V and J ends lost 4 bases and 6 bases, in that order; junction bases with no gene match: 12. CDR1 SGHDT and CDR2 YYEEEE come from the germline V gene. CDR3 length equals 16 residues.

The chain recombines TRBV4-2 with TRBJ1-1; 8 bases agree with TRBD1. V gave up 1 base and J gave up 2 bases; unmatched junction bases: 0. The germline CDR1 and CDR2 sequences are LGHNA and YNFKEQ. The CDR3 covers 14 residues. The CDR3 here is CASSQAGGNTEAFF. Written as DNA, the CDR3 is TGTGCCAGCAGCCAAGCAGGGGGCAACACTGAAGCTTTCTTT.

The V and J genes are TRBV5-5 and TRBJ2-1; D gene unclear. Per the germline V gene, CDR1 is SGHKS and CDR2 is YYEKEE (reference sequence). The CDR3 totals 14 residues. The ends were cut back, 0 bases at V and 3 bases at J, with 7 bases in the middle. DNA for the CDR3: TGTGCCAGCAGCTTGGTGCAGAACTACAATGAGCAGTTCTTC. It yields the protein CASSLVQNYNEQFF.

The CDR3 region is CASSLIGTSGSQYTGELFF. The CDR3 nucleotides read TGTGCCAGCAGCTTAATCGGGACTAGCGGGAGCCAATACACCGGGGAGCTGTTTTTT. The chain links TRBV7-9 to TRBJ2-2, with 14 nucleotides matching TRBD2. The germline CDR1 and CDR2 sequences are SEHNR and FQNEAQ (reference sequence). V lost 2 bases and J lost 3; bases outside the gene matches: 8. The CDR3 extends over 19 amino acids.

The gene calls are TRBV19 and TRBJ1-2, with D tentatively TRBD1 (5 bases). Per the germline V gene, CDR1 is LNHDA and CDR2 is SQIVND (reference sequence). CDR3 length: 13 amino acids. Between the trimmed V and J ends, which lost 7 bases and 3 bases, there was a span of 12 bases. The CDR3 bases are TGTGCCAGTAAAGCAGGGAGGGACTATGGCTACACCTTC. Protein sequence: CASKAGRDYGYTF.

This chain joins TRBV4-1 and TRBJ2-2, with a tentative D call TRBD2 (6 bases). V dropped 0 bases and J dropped 9 bases, with 14 bases sitting between them. Germline CDR1 reads MGHRA; CDR2 reads YSYEKL. The CDR3 is made up of 15 amino acids. The DNA of the CDR3 is TGCGCCAGCAGCCAAGATTCCGGGGGTGGCTGGGAGCTGTTTTTT. Residues: CASSQDSGGGWELFF.

The CDR3 here is CASSLAPGDTGELFF. DNA of the CDR3: TGTGCCAGCAGCTTGGCTCCGGGAGACACCGGGGAGCTGTTTTTT. The rearrangement uses TRBV5-4 and TRBJ2-2, with D perhaps matching TRBD2 (6 bases). The CDR3 contains 15 residues. Germline loops: CDR1 SGHNT, CDR2 YYREEE (reference sequence). V was trimmed by 0 bases and J by 3 bases, leaving 9 bases between them.

This sequence joins TRBV5-1 and TRBJ1-2, with D unclear. Trimming cost V 1 base and J 6 bases, with 13 bases left between them. This CDR3 comprises 14 residues. Germline lookup yields CDR1 SGHRS and CDR2 YFSETQ. The DNA for the CDR3 is TGCGCCAGCAGCTTGAGTCCCGGACTTGATGGCTACACCTTC. Translation gives CASSLSPGLDGYTF. Full variable domain (rest looked up from reference TRBV5-1 and TRBJ1-2): KAGVTQTPRYLIKTRGQQVTLSCSPISGHRSVSWYQQTPGQGLQFLFEYFSETQRNKGNFPGRFSGRQFSNSRSEMNVSTLELGDSALYLCASSLSPGLDGYTFGSGTRLTVV.

This clone was seen just once. The germline gene is not matched at one end of the junction; a read error may be the cause. The chain has TRBV7-7 and TRBJ1-1, with TRBD1 identical over 7 bases. The germline V gene encodes CDR1 SSHAT and CDR2 FNYEAQ (reference sequence). The CDR3 loop spans 13 amino acids. CDR3 sequence: CASSLTRTGEAFF. CDR3 bases: TGTGCTAGCAGCTTAACCCGGACAGGTGAAGCTTTCTTT.

The chain uses TRBV4-2 and TRBJ1-3; 7 bases are a match to TRBD1. V trimming: 4 bases; J trimming: 3 bases; junction bases outside the gene matches: 6. Germline CDR1 is LGHNA and CDR2 is YNFKEQ. The CDR3 is made up of 15 amino acids. CDR3 loop: CASSPRDRDGNTIYF. CDR3 bases: TGTGCCAGCAGCCCCCGGGACAGAGATGGAAACACCATATATTTT.

The rearrangement joins TRBV7-9 to TRBJ1-1; 7 nucleotides match TRBD1. The CDR3 consists of 16 residues. Germline V gene data show CDR1 as SEHNR and CDR2 as FQNEAQ (reference sequence). V was clipped by 3 bases and J by 2 bases; unmatched bases: 9. The CDR3 nucleotides are TGTGCCAGCAGCTTTAAATCGGGACAGTACAACACTGAAGCTTTCTTT. It translates to CASSFKSGQYNTEAFF.

The V and J genes are TRBV4-1 and TRBJ1-6; possibly TRBD1 for D (6 bases). This CDR3 is 13 amino acids long. Germline V gene data show CDR1 as MGHRA and CDR2 as YSYEKL. Trimming removed 1 base from V and 8 bases from J, with 6 bases in between. CDR3 in DNA: TGCGCCAGCAGCCAAGCAGGGGATTCACCCCTCCACTTT. Its translation: CASSQAGDSPLHF.

This sequence joins TRBV19 and TRBJ1-6; the D gene is possibly TRBD1 (5 bases). The germline V gene encodes CDR1 LNHDA and CDR2 SQIVND (reference sequence). V was cut by 1 base and J by 5 bases, with 9 bases left in between. The CDR3 consists of 15 residues. CDR3 sequence: CASSIGGADNSPLHF. The CDR3 DNA reads as TGTGCCAGTAGTATAGGGGGCGCGGATAATTCACCCCTCCACTTT.

For the CDR3, the DNA is TGTGCCAGCAGCGGACAGGGTAGCAATCAGCCCCAGCATTTT. Translated, it gives CASSGQGSNQPQHF. V and J are TRBV6-6 and TRBJ1-5; TRBD1 matches at 8 bases. The CDR3 length is 14 residues. Germline loops: CDR1 MNHNY, CDR2 SVGAGI (reference sequence). The V gene end was trimmed by 6 bases and the J gene end by 0 bases; junction bases not matched to a gene: 1.

CDR3 in amino acids: CSVAYRGMNTEAFF. The DNA for the CDR3 is TGCAGCGTTGCCTACAGGGGAATGAACACTGAAGCTTTCTTT. This chain joins TRBV29-1 and TRBJ1-1, with 7 positions matching TRBD1. Germline V CDR1 and CDR2: SQVTM, ANQGSEA. CDR3 length: 14 amino acids. V trimming: 4 bases; J trimming: 0 bases; junction bases outside the gene matches: 5. The complete variable domain, with remaining parts taken from reference TRBV29-1 and TRBJ1-1, reads SAVISQKPSRDICQRGTSLTIQCQVDSQVTMMFWYRQQPGQSLTLIATANQGSEATYESGFVIDKFPISRPNLTFSTLTVSNMSPEDSSIYLCSVAYRGMNTEAFFGQGTRLTVV.

The V gene is TRBV7-3, the J gene TRBJ2-5; 8 bases align to TRBD2. Germline CDR1 SGHTA, CDR2 FQGTGA. This CDR3 has 13 residues. Trimming cost V 3 bases and J 5 bases; bases outside gene matches: 2. This CDR3 reads CASSLGTRETQYF. The CDR3 DNA sequence: TGTGCCAGCAGCTTGGGGACTAGGGAGACCCAGTACTTC.

The chain recombines TRBV5-1 with TRBJ2-6, with 7 bases that match TRBD1. The CDR3 runs to 16 residues. The junction had 8 bases not matched to a gene; V was cut back by 6 bases and J by 2 bases. Germline assignment: CDR1 SGHRS and CDR2 YFSETQ. The CDR3 is CASNQNQGAGANVLTF. CDR3 in DNA: TGCGCCAGCAACCAAAATCAGGGGGCTGGGGCCAACGTCCTGACTTTC.

V and J are TRBV9 and TRBJ1-2; D not resolved. From germline, CDR1 is SGDLS and CDR2 YYNGEE. V lost 0 bases and J 5 bases, leaving 8 bases between the germline ends. This CDR3 spans 13 amino acids. The CDR3 DNA reads as TGTGCCAGCAGCGTAGAGGGAGGTTATGGCTACACCTTC. This gives the protein CASSVEGGYGYTF.

V and J are TRBV29-1 and TRBJ2-1; D remains unclear. The CDR3 runs to 11 residues. The V gene's germline CDR1 is SQVTM and CDR2 ANQGSEA. Trimming pared 0 bases from V and 15 bases from J, leaving 12 bases between. The CDR3 reads CSVEDFFIGFF. DNA of the CDR3: TGCAGCGTTGAAGATTTTTTTATCGGGTTCTTC.

The chain is built from TRBV19 and TRBJ1-5, with 8 bases lining up with TRBD1. The length of the CDR3 is 17 residues. Unmatched junction bases numbered 9, after V lost 4 bases and J lost 1 base. Germline V lookup: CDR1 LNHDA, CDR2 SQIVND (reference sequence). CDR3 coding DNA: TGTGCCAGTAGTACTCGAACAGGGGGAAGAAGCAATCAGCCCCAGCATTTT. It yields the protein CASSTRTGGRSNQPQHF.

CDR3 residues: CASSGGSGHVWDGYTF. The DNA of the CDR3 is TGCGCCAGCAGCGGGGGCTCAGGACACGTGTGGGATGGCTACACCTTC. The chain has TRBV5-1 and TRBJ1-2; tentatively, D is TRBD1 (6 bases). This CDR3 is built from 16 residues. V was shortened by 4 bases and J by 6 bases, with 22 bases between the two germline ends. CDR1 SGHRS and CDR2 YFSETQ come from the germline V gene.

The chain combines TRBV19 with TRBJ2-1; 9 positions agree with TRBD1. CDR3 size: 19 residues. V was clipped by 4 bases and J by 9 bases; unmatched bases: 22. Germline CDR1 reads LNHDA; CDR2 reads SQIVND (reference sequence). The CDR3 spells CASSTPGTGTSGLLGEQFF. The CDR3 DNA sequence: TGTGCCAGTAGTACCCCCGGGACAGGGACGAGCGGCCTTCTTGGTGAGCAGTTCTTC.

The V and J genes are TRBV7-3 and TRBJ2-5, with 12 positions matching TRBD2. Germline assignment: CDR1 SGHTA and CDR2 FQGTGA. The CDR3 consists of 20 residues. With V trimmed by 1 base and J by 1 base, 13 bases remained unmatched. In DNA, the CDR3 is TGTGCCAGCAGCTTAAGTCCCCGCGGGCTAGCGGGAGGGGGCCAAGAGACCCAGTACTTC. Amino acid sequence: CASSLSPRGLAGGGQETQYF. Full variable domain (remainder filled in from reference TRBV7-3 and TRBJ2-5): GAGVSQTPSNKVTEKGKYVELRCDPISGHTALYWYRQSLGQGPEFLIYFQGTGAADDSGLPNDRFFAVRPEGSVSTLKIQRTERGDSAVYLCASSLSPRGLAGGGQETQYFGPGTRLLVL.

This clone was recorded only once. The chain is built from TRBV10-3 and TRBJ1-2; D is perhaps TRBD1 (5 bases). V was clipped by 6 bases and J by 3 bases, with 23 bases between them. Per the germline V gene, CDR1 is ENHRY and CDR2 is SYGVKD. The CDR3 is 17 amino acids. In nucleotides, the CDR3 is TGTGCCATCAGACGACAAGAAGACAGCACACCAGACTATGGCTACACCTTC. Protein: CAIRRQEDSTPDYGYTF.

This clone has a handful of counts. The genes are TRBV7-9 and TRBJ2-3; D is unclear. V was pared by 10 bases and J by 0 bases, with 20 bases between. Germline V gene lookup returns CDR1 SEHNR and CDR2 FQNEAQ (reference sequence). This CDR3 has 16 amino acids. CDR3 residues: CAIPAPWASSTDTQYF. DNA for the CDR3: TGTGCCATCCCAGCCCCCTGGGCGAGTAGCACAGATACGCAGTATTTT.